These 29 T cell receptor beta chains share one sample of origin, sequenced in a study of EBV T-cell therapy then PD-1 blockade in nasopharyngeal carcinoma. Regarding treatment: AdE1-LMPpoly-expanded autologous EBV-specific T-cell therapy followed by anti-PD-1 nivolumab. Profiled with immunoSEQ multiplex PCR; TCRdb holds only in-frame clones, not every one. The sample records around 22,000 clones, over 75% being singletons. These receptors have no identified antigens. Sequenced material: CD8+ T cells from blood, taken at day -245 from a patient whose treatment included autologous EBV-specific T cells and nivolumab. Every receptor here comes from a man in his forties or fifties with nasopharyngeal carcinoma.

The CDR3 DNA reads TGTGCCAGCACCGACTCCCACGAGCGGGGAGAGTACCAAGAGACCCAGTACTTC. It specifies CASTDSHERGEYQETQYF. The chain joins TRBV6-4 to TRBJ2-5, with TRBD2 matching over 7 bases. The trim removed 7 bases at V and 0 bases at J, leaving 17 bases unmatched. This CDR3 contains 18 residues. Looked up from germline, CDR1 is MRHNA and CDR2 is SNTAGT.

The V and J genes are TRBV13 and TRBJ2-7, with 9 bases fitting TRBD1. The germline V gene has CDR1 PRHDT and CDR2 FYEKMQ (reference sequence). The V segment lost 5 bases and the J segment 5 bases; nucleotides outside the gene matches: 10. CDR3 length: 15 residues. In nucleotides, the CDR3 is TGTGCCAGCAGCCCCCGCGGGACAGGGAACAACGAGCAGTACTTC. Protein: CASSPRGTGNNEQYF.

The chain uses TRBV6-2 or TRBV6-3 and TRBJ1-6, with TRBD1 as a possible D gene (5 bases). Per the germline V gene, CDR1 is MNHEY and CDR2 is SVGEGT. This CDR3 contains 15 residues. Trimming cost V 0 bases and J 8 bases, with 11 bases left between them. CDR3 DNA: TGTGCCAGCAGTTACTCCACGGAAGGGGATTCACCCCTCCACTTT. Residues: CASSYSTEGDSPLHF.

The chain's CDR3 is CASSLDGSSYNSPLHF. The CDR3 nucleotides read TGTGCCAGCAGCTTGGACGGCAGCTCCTATAATTCACCCCTCCACTTT. The V gene is TRBV7-9, the J gene TRBJ1-6; the D is unclear. Between the trimmed V and J ends, which lost 3 bases and 0 bases, there was a span of 9 bases. CDR3 length: 16 amino acids. Germline V lookup: CDR1 SEHNR, CDR2 FQNEAQ (reference sequence).

The rearrangement uses TRBV24-1 and TRBJ2-7; weak D call: TRBD1 (6 bases). V was trimmed by 4 bases and J by 6 bases, leaving 12 bases between them. The CDR3 covers 13 residues. Per the germline V gene, CDR1 is KGHDR and CDR2 is SFDVKD. In DNA form, the CDR3 reads TGTGCCACCAGTGACCCCACAGGGCCCGAGCAGTACTTC. Translated, it gives CATSDPTGPEQYF.

This clone was recorded only once. The chain links TRBV6-5 to TRBJ1-6; D not resolved. The CDR3 totals 13 residues. V was trimmed by 9 bases and J by 8 bases, leaving 14 bases between them. From germline, CDR1 is MNHEY and CDR2 SVGAGI. DNA of the CDR3: TGTGCCAGTTGGGCAGCAGTTCATTCACCCCTCCACTTT. Its protein is CASWAAVHSPLHF.

The chain has TRBV6-6 and TRBJ2-2; perhaps TRBD2 as D (6 bases). Looked up from germline, CDR1 is MNHNY and CDR2 is SVGAGI (reference sequence). This CDR3 has 15 residues. V was shortened by 2 bases and J by 4 bases, with 11 bases between the two germline ends. The CDR3 nucleotides read TGTGCCAGCAGTTACGGGAGGCCGGCCACCGGGGAGCTGTTTTTT. Its protein is CASSYGRPATGELFF.

CDR3 in DNA: TGTGCCAGCAGCGGCGCCTATGAGGGGAACTATGGCTACACCTTC. Translated: CASSGAYEGNYGYTF. The V gene is TRBV9, the J gene TRBJ1-2, with D possibly TRBD1 on 5 matching bases. Trimming stripped 3 bases from V and 2 bases from J, with 14 bases between. CDR1 SGDLS and CDR2 YYNGEE come from the germline V gene. The CDR3 spans 15 residues.

This chain links TRBV6-6 with TRBJ1-1, with D unresolved. Trimming pared 0 bases from V and 7 bases from J, leaving 12 bases between. Germline lookup yields CDR1 MNHNY and CDR2 SVGAGI (reference sequence). CDR3 length equals 14 residues. The CDR3 sequence is CASSYSRVKYEAFF. Written as DNA, the CDR3 is TGTGCCAGCAGTTACTCTCGGGTTAAGTATGAAGCTTTCTTT.

The chain recombines TRBV6-1 with TRBJ1-5; TRBD1 matches at 7 bases. V shed 7 bases, J shed 1 base, and the junction held 4 bases outside the gene matches. The CDR3 runs 14 residues. Germline V lookup: CDR1 MNHNS, CDR2 SASEGT. The chain's CDR3 is CASNNRGSNQPQHF. The CDR3 nucleotides are TGTGCCAGCAATAACAGGGGCAGCAATCAGCCCCAGCATTTT.

The chain has TRBV7-9 and TRBJ1-2, with D tentatively TRBD1 (5 bases). Germline V gene sequence: CDR1 SEHNR, CDR2 FQNEAQ (reference sequence). V lost 5 bases to trimming and J lost 4 bases, with 20 bases between them. This CDR3 region has 16 residues. The CDR3 nucleotides are TGTGCCAGCAGCCTCGGAGGTGGGGCAGACGGCTATGGCTACACCTTC. As protein: CASSLGGGADGYGYTF.

Only one count was recorded for this clone. The chain links TRBV7-2 to TRBJ2-3; 9 positions match TRBD2. V was clipped by 5 bases and J by 2 bases; unmatched bases: 8. The CDR3 spans 16 residues. Germline loops: CDR1 SGHTA, CDR2 FQGNSA. This chain's CDR3 is CASSRTSAISTDTQYF. The CDR3 nucleotides are TGTGCCAGCAGCCGGACTAGCGCCATTTCCACAGATACGCAGTATTTT.

The rearrangement links TRBV19 to TRBJ2-6; maybe TRBD2 (6 bases). This CDR3 region has 19 residues. V lost 4 bases to trimming and J lost 0 bases, with 19 bases between them. Per the germline V gene, CDR1 is LNHDA and CDR2 is SQIVND (reference sequence). The CDR3 sequence: CASSTVWRDLSSGANVLTF. The CDR3 bases are TGTGCCAGTAGTACTGTATGGCGGGACCTCAGCTCTGGGGCCAACGTCCTGACTTTC.

J is TRBJ1-4 and V is TRBV27, with D uncertain. CDR3 size: 11 residues. The V gene's germline CDR1 is MNHEY and CDR2 SMNVEV (reference sequence). V was trimmed by 4 bases and J by 10 bases, leaving 7 bases between them. The CDR3 sequence: CASSSLGKLFF. In nucleotides, the CDR3 is TGTGCCAGCAGTTCCCTGGGAAAACTGTTTTTT.

The chain joins TRBV5-1 to TRBJ2-7, with TRBD1 identical over 7 bases. CDR3 length: 15 amino acids. Germline CDR1 and CDR2: SGHRS and YFSETQ. V trimming: 1 base; J trimming: 1 base; junction bases outside the gene matches: 5. CDR3: CASSLLDRLSYEQYF. The CDR3 bases are TGCGCCAGCAGCTTGCTGGACAGGCTATCCTACGAGCAGTACTTC.

The CDR3 reads CASSFLTSLTDTQYF. CDR3 DNA sequence: TGTGCCAGCAGCTTTCTAACCTCTCTCACAGATACGCAGTATTTT. The genes are TRBV7-2 and TRBJ2-3; D gene ambiguous. This CDR3 is built from 15 residues. The V end was cut by 3 bases, the J end by 2 bases, with 12 bases between. Germline V gene lookup returns CDR1 SGHTA and CDR2 FQGNSA.

V is TRBV5-1 and J is TRBJ2-5; the D gene is possibly TRBD2 (6 bases). Deletions cut 4 bases from V and 5 bases from J, with 18 bases between. From germline, CDR1 is SGHRS and CDR2 YFSETQ. The length of the CDR3 is 15 residues. Here the CDR3 reads CASSQNPGEEETQYF. CDR3 coding DNA: TGCGCCAGCAGCCAAAACCCCGGGGAGGAGGAGACCCAGTACTTC. The entire variable domain, with the rest obtained from reference TRBV5-1 and TRBJ2-5, is as follows: KAGVTQTPRYLIKTRGQQVTLSCSPISGHRSVSWYQQTPGQGLQFLFEYFSETQRNKGNFPGRFSGRQFSNSRSEMNVSTLELGDSALYLCASSQNPGEEETQYFGPGTRLLVL.

V usage is TRBV7-8 and J usage is TRBJ2-5; no reliable D call. The V end lost 5 bases, the J end lost 4 bases, and 11 bases lay between the germline ends. Germline V gives CDR1 SGHVS, CDR2 FQNEAQ. The CDR3 spans 13 residues. The CDR3 nucleotides are TGTGCCAGCAGCCAGGATAGAGTAGAGACCCAGTACTTC. It codes for CASSQDRVETQYF.

V and J are TRBV4-3 and TRBJ2-3, with D perhaps matching TRBD2 (5 bases). Per the germline V gene, CDR1 is LGHNA and CDR2 is YSLEER. V lost 3 bases and J 6 bases, leaving 13 bases between the germline ends. The CDR3 covers 14 residues. CDR3 region: CASSQGILADTQYF. As DNA, the CDR3 is TGCGCCAGCAGCCAGGGAATATTAGCGGATACGCAGTATTTT.

This clone came up a few times. The chain couples TRBV7-9 to TRBJ2-4, with 9 positions matching TRBD1. V was pared by 5 bases and J by 8 bases, with 13 bases of the junction left unmatched. CDR3 length: 16 residues. Germline CDR1 reads SEHNR; CDR2 reads FQNEAQ (reference sequence). This CDR3 reads CASSNGQGPRVDIQYF. The CDR3 region has the DNA TGTGCCAGCAGCAACGGACAGGGGCCGAGAGTTGACATTCAGTACTTC.

The rearrangement joins TRBV7-9 to TRBJ1-1; weak D call: TRBD1 (5 bases). The CDR3 runs to 15 residues. Germline CDR1 SEHNR, CDR2 FQNEAQ (reference sequence). Trimming left V 5 bases short and J 1 base short, with 14 bases between. CDR3 residues: CASSERDRPNTEAFF. CDR3 nucleotide sequence: TGTGCCAGCAGCGAAAGGGACCGACCGAACACTGAAGCTTTCTTT.

This clone was seen only a few times. V and J are TRBV7-3 and TRBJ2-1, with 12 bases identical to TRBD2. V was clipped by 4 bases and J by 7 bases; unmatched bases: 2. The CDR3 is 14 residues long. The germline V gene encodes CDR1 SGHTA and CDR2 FQGTGA. CDR3 region: CASSSTSGGNEQFF. The DNA for the CDR3 is TGTGCCAGCAGCTCCACTAGCGGGGGGAATGAGCAGTTCTTC.

This chain links TRBV10-1 with TRBJ2-7; 7 nucleotides align to TRBD2. In germline, CDR1 is WNHNN, CDR2 SYGVQD (reference sequence). The CDR3 covers 14 residues. With V trimmed by 11 bases and J by 0 bases, 10 bases remained unmatched. CDR3 amino acids: CALPGGGLSYEQYF. The CDR3, as DNA: TGCGCCCTCCCGGGGGGAGGACTCTCCTACGAGCAGTACTTC.

The chain recombines TRBV6-2 or TRBV6-3 with TRBJ2-7; D ambiguous. There are 14 residues in the CDR3. V was trimmed by 6 bases and J by 2 bases, leaving 14 bases between them. Germline CDR1 is MNHEY and CDR2 is SVGEGT. The CDR3 DNA reads TGTGCCAGCAGCCCGCGCGAAGGGCCCTACGAGCAGTACTTC. Residues: CASSPREGPYEQYF.

This sequence joins TRBV9 and TRBJ1-2; D call uncertain. This CDR3 is 15 amino acids long. The germline V gene has CDR1 SGDLS and CDR2 YYNGEE. The V end was cut by 0 bases, the J end by 4 bases, with 13 bases between. The CDR3 here is CASSVGSLVGYGYTF. DNA of the CDR3: TGTGCCAGCAGCGTAGGGTCATTGGTTGGCTATGGCTACACCTTC.

The rearrangement uses TRBV7-9 and TRBJ2-5; 9 bases are shared with TRBD1. This CDR3 region has 13 residues. With V trimmed by 7 bases and J by 5 bases, 5 bases remained unmatched. The V gene's germline CDR1 is SEHNR and CDR2 FQNEAQ (reference sequence). The CDR3 spells CASTRTGEETQYF. CDR3 DNA sequence: TGTGCCAGCACCCGGACAGGGGAGGAGACCCAGTACTTC.

This sequence joins TRBV30 and TRBJ1-4, with D tentatively TRBD1 (5 bases). CDR1 and CDR2 (germline): GTSNPN, SVGIG (reference sequence). This CDR3 spans 13 amino acids. Trimming shortened V by 0 bases and J by 8 bases, and 10 bases separated the two germline ends. Here the CDR3 DNA reads TGTGCCTGGAGTGTATTCGGGGACGAAAAACTGTTTTTT. It is translated as CAWSVFGDEKLFF. The full variable domain, with the rest looked up from reference TRBV30 and TRBJ1-4, is SQTIHQWPATLVQPVGSPLSLECTVEGTSNPNLYWYRQAAGRGLQLLFYSVGIGQISSEVPQNLSASRPQDRQFILSSKKLLLSDSGFYLCAWSVFGDEKLFFGSGTQLSVL.

The gene calls are TRBV7-8 and TRBJ1-2, with D hard to call. The CDR3 is 12 amino acids. The V end lost 7 bases, the J end lost 8 bases, and 14 bases lay between the germline ends. Germline values: CDR1 SGHVS, CDR2 FQNEAQ. In DNA, the CDR3 is TGTGCCAGCACCATTGACCCCGTCGGCTACACCTTC. This codes for CASTIDPVGYTF.

V gene TRBV4-3 combines with J gene TRBJ2-7; D remains unclear. V lost 0 bases and J lost 2, with 11 bases in between. This CDR3 spans 15 amino acids. The germline V gene has CDR1 LGHNA and CDR2 YSLEER. The CDR3 reads CASSQEVYQTYEQYF. DNA of the CDR3: TGCGCCAGCAGCCAAGAGGTTTACCAGACCTACGAGCAGTACTTC.